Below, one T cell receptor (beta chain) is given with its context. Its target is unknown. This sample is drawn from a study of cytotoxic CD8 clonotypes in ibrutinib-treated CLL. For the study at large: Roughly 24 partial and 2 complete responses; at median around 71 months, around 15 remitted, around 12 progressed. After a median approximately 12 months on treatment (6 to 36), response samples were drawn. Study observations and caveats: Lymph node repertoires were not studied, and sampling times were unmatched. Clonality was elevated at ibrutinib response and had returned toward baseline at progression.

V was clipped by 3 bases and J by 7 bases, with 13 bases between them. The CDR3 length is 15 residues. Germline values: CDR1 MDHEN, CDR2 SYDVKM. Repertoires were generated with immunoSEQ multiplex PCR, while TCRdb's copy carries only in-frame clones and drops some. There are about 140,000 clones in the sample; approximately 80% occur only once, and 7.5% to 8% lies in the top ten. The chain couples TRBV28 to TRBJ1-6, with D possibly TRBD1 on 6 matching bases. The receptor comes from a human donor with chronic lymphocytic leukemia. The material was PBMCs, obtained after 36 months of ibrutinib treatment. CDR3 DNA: TGTGCCAGCAGTTTGTCCCGACAGGCAAATTCACCCCTCCACTTT. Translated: CASSLSRQANSPLHF. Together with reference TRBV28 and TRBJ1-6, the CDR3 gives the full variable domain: DVKVTQSSRYLVKRTGEKVFLECVQDMDHENMFWYRQDPGLGLRLIYFSYDVKMKEKGDIPEGYSVSREKKERFSLILESASTNQTSMYLCASSLSRQANSPLHFGNGTRLTVT.